The sequence of this T cell receptor beta chain was determined in a study of T cells expressing NK-cell markers. The wider study: Just one sequenced donor of eight was HCMV-seronegative, while seven were seropositive.

Using the 5' RACE reads, TCRdb records one entry per CDR3 protein without DNA. The sample includes about 160,000 distinct CDR3 sequences. The CDR3 runs 13 residues. Looked up from germline, CDR1 is SGHAT and CDR2 is FQNNGV. The chain carries TRBV11-2 and TRBJ2-2. This clonotype was sampled from a woman between 18 and 70 years old in good health. The sample consisted of blood T cells: a sorted CD56 or NKG2C T cell subset, CD4+ or CD8+ T cells, or bulk PBMC T cells (not recorded which). The CDR3 is CASSLEPTGELFF.